The clone carrying this TCR beta chain was counted many times. These data belong to a study of T-cell reconstitution after alpha-beta-depleted transplantation in children. With 3 bases removed from V and 5 bases from J, the gap between germline ends came to 1 base. The CDR3 covers 11 residues. Construction of the TCRbeta library involved unique molecular identifiers. From the PCR reads, TCRdb called clonotypes with MiXCR, one entry per CDR3 protein. The sample has about 170,000 distinct CDR3 sequences, approximately 10% seen once. The TCR originated in a boy aged 2 to 10 with acute myeloid leukemia, due to receive a stem cell transplant. The sample was PBMCs, taken before TCRalphabeta/CD19-depleted stem cell transplant. The V gene is TRBV12-3 or TRBV12-4, the J gene TRBJ2-2; D not certain. This CDR3 is CASSFTGELFF. The CDR3 DNA reads TGTGCCAGCAGTTTTACCGGGGAGCTGTTTTTT.